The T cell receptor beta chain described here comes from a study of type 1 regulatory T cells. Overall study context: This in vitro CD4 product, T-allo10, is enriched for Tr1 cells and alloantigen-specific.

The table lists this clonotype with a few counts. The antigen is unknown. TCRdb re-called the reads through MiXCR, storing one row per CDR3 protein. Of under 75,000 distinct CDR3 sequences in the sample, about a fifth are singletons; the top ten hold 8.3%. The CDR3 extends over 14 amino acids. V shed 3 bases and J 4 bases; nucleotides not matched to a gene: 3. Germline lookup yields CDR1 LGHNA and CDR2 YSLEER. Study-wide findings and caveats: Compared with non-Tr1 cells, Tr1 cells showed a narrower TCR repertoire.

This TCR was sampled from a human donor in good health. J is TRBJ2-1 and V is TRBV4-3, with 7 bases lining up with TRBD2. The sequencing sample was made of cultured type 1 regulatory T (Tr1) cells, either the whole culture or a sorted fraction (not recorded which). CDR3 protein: CASSHSREYNEQFF. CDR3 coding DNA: TGCGCCAGCAGCCACTCGCGGGAGTACAATGAGCAGTTCTTC.